This T cell receptor (beta chain) was sequenced during a study of T cell repertoires in cytomegalovirus infection. Germline assignment: CDR1 SEHNR and CDR2 FQNEAQ (reference sequence). The length of the CDR3 is 12 residues. Trimming removed 8 bases from V and 8 bases from J, with 13 bases in between. MiXCR was run by TCRdb on the reads, yielding one entry per CDR3 protein. The table lists some 590,000 distinct CDR3 sequences, about 40% of them singletons. There are a few counts of this clonotype. The target antigen is unknown. Specimen: cultured PBMCs, collected from culture after CMV antigen stimulation. This clonotype was obtained from a human donor in good health (CMV status not recorded). Some clones in this sample may be carry-over from other donors' samples. The chain is built from TRBV7-9 and TRBJ2-1, with unresolved D. The CDR3 DNA follows: TGTGCCAGCGGAAACCCGGTTTATGAGCAGTTCTTC. Translating it yields CASGNPVYEQFF. The variable domain in full, completed from reference TRBV7-9 and TRBJ2-1, reads DTGVSQNPRHKITKRGQNVTFRCDPISEHNRLYWYRQTLGQGPEFLTYFQNEAQLEKSRLLSDRFSAERPKGSFSTLEIQRTEQGDSAMYLCASGNPVYEQFFGPGTRLTVL.